The 8 T cell receptor beta chains in this list originate from one sample, sequenced in a study of CXCR3-negative and CXCR3-positive naive CD8 T cells. General study findings and limits: When CXCR3-positive naive cells were set against CXCR3-negative naive cells, the former had more hydrophobic TRB CDR3s.

These TCRs are of unknown antigen specificity. The study made its TRB cDNA libraries by 5' RACE, adding UMI labels. TCRdb re-called the 5' RACE reads and gives one entry per CDR3 protein, without DNA. This sample's clone table lists tens of thousands of distinct CDR3 sequences. The material sequenced was naive CXCR3+ CD8+ T cells from blood. The subset is: CD45RO-CCR7+CD27+CD95- naive CD8+ T cells expressing CXCR3 (TNR3+). The receptors shown here come from a human donor in good health. Some clones in this sample may be carry-over from other donors' samples.

The chain combines TRBV29-1 with TRBJ1-3. The V gene's germline CDR1 is SQVTM and CDR2 ANQGSEA. There are 14 residues in the CDR3. CDR3 sequence: CSVEGESSGNTIYF.

The chain links TRBV19 to TRBJ1-1; TCRdb picks TRBD1, but there is no DNA to check that call. CDR1 is LNHDA, CDR2 SQIVND, per germline (reference sequence). The CDR3 has 14 amino acids. CDR3 sequence reads: CASSIEGANTEAFF.

The chain employs TRBV11-1 and TRBJ2-2. Germline lookup yields CDR1 SGHAT and CDR2 FQDESV (reference sequence). The CDR3 spans 12 residues. The CDR3 loop reads CASSMYTGELFF.

The J gene is TRBJ2-1, the V gene TRBV5-4; the D call of TRBD2 rests on TCRdb alone, since no DNA is present to check it. Germline CDR1 reads SGHNT; CDR2 reads YYREEE (reference sequence). CDR3 length: 14 residues. The CDR3 reads CASSLAGEYNEQFF.

This chain uses TRBV7-6 with TRBJ1-1. The CDR3 length is 17 residues. Germline V gene data show CDR1 as SGHVS and CDR2 as FNYEAQ. The CDR3 loop is CASSLALTETRNTEAFF.

The V call is TRBV6-6, the J call TRBJ2-5. Germline assignment: CDR1 MNHNY and CDR2 SVGAGI (reference sequence). CDR3 length equals 16 residues. The chain's CDR3 is CASSPTVDILQETQYF.

The chain employs TRBV28 and TRBJ2-7; checking the TCRdb D call of TRBD1 is not possible without DNA. CDR3 length: 13 amino acids. Germline loops: CDR1 MDHEN, CDR2 SYDVKM. CDR3 region: CASSLSDSDEQYF.

The chain links TRBV20-1 to TRBJ2-7; checking the TCRdb D call of TRBD1 is not possible without DNA. Germline V CDR1 and CDR2: DFQATT, SNEGSKA (reference sequence). The CDR3 is 13 residues long. Here the CDR3 reads CSALWAADYEQYF.